Below are 3 T cell receptor beta chains sequenced from a single sample in a study. The sorted Tregs were CD4+CD25+CD127-/low cells. TCRdb reprocessed the 5' RACE reads with MiXCR, giving one entry per CDR3 protein. Here the sample spans about 55,000 distinct CDR3 sequences, roughly 20% being singletons. The sample comprised tumor-infiltrating Tregs sorted from the breast tumor. Source of these receptors: a female donor with breast cancer.

The chain recombines TRBV6-2 or TRBV6-3 with TRBJ1-6; D is possibly TRBD1 (6 bases). The V gene's germline CDR1 is MNHEY and CDR2 SVGEGT. The CDR3 is made up of 14 amino acids. The V end was cut by 0 bases, the J end by 10 bases, with 10 bases between. The CDR3 region is CASSYSSGESPLHF. The CDR3 DNA reads as TGTGCCAGCAGTTACTCTTCAGGGGAGTCACCCCTCCACTTT.

This chain connects TRBV20-1 to TRBJ2-7, with D hard to call. CDR1 DFQATT and CDR2 SNEGSKA come from the germline V gene (reference sequence). CDR3 size: 10 residues. Trimming stripped 5 bases from V and 5 bases from J, with 7 bases between. The CDR3 sequence is CSALHHEQYF. The CDR3 DNA sequence: TGCAGTGCTTTACATCACGAGCAGTACTTC.

The chain employs TRBV10-3 and TRBJ2-3; D gene ambiguous. The CDR3 runs 11 residues. Germline lookup yields CDR1 ENHRY and CDR2 SYGVKD. The V end was cut by 5 bases, the J end by 5 bases, with 5 bases between. The CDR3 reads CAISLKDTQYF. Written as DNA, the CDR3 is TGTGCCATCAGTCTTAAAGATACGCAGTATTTT.